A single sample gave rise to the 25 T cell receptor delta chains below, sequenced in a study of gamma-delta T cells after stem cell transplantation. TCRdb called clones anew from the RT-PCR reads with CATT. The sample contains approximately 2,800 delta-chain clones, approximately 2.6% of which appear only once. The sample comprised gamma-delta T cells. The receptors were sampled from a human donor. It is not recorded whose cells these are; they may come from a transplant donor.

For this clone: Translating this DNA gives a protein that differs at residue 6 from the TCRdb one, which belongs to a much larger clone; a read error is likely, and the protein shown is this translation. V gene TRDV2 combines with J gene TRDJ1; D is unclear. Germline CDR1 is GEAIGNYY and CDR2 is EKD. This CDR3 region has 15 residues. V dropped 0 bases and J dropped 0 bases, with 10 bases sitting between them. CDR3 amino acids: CACDTPEPYTDKLIF. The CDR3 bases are TGTGCCTGTGACACCCCCGAGCCATACACCGATAAACTCATCTTT.

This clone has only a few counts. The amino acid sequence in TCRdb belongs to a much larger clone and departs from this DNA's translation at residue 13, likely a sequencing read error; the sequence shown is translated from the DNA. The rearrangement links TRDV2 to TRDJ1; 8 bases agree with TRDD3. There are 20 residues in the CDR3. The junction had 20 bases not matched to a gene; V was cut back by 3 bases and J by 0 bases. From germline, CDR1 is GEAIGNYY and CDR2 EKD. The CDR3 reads CACDAILGGPQGFYTDKLIF. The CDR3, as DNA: TGTGCCTGTGACGCGATACTGGGGGGTCCCCAGGGCTTTTACACCGATAAACTCATCTTT.

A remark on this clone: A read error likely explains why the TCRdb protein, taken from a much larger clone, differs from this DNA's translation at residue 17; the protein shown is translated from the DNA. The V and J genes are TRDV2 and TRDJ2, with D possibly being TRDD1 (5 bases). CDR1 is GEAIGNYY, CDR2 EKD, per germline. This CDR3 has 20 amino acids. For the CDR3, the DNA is TGTGCCTGTGACACCCTAAATACTCATGGGTCTTTCAGTTCGGCAGCACGACTCTTCTTT. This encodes CACDTLNTHGSFSSAARLFF.

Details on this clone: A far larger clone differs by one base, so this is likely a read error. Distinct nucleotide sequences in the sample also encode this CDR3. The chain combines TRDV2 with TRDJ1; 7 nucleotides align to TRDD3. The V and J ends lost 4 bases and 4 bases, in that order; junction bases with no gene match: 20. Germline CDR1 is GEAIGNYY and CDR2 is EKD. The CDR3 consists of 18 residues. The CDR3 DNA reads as TGTGCCTGTGATCCGGTCGCCGACTGGGGAATACAGTTCGATAAACTCATCTTT. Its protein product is CACDPVADWGIQFDKLIF.

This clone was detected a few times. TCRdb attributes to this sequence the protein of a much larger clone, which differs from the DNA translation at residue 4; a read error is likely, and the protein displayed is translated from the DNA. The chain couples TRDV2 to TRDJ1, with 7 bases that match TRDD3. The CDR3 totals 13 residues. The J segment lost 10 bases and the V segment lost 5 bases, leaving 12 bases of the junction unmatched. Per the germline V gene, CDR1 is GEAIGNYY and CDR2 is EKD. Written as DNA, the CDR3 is TGTGCCTGTGGCCCGGTAGGGGGATTGGCACTCATCTTT. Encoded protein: CACGPVGGLALIF.

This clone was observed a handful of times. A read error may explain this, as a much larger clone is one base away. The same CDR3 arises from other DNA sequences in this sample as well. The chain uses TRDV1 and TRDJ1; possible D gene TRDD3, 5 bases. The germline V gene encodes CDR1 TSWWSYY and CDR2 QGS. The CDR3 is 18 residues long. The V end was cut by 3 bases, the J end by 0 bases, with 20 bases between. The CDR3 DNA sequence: TGTGCTCTTGGGGATACCAGGATCCTTGGGGTAAACACCGATAAACTCATCTTT. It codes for CALGDTRILGVNTDKLIF.

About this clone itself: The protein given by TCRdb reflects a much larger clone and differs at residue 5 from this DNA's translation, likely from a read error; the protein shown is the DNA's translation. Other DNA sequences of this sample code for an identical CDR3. CDR3 coding DNA: TGTGCCTGTGACACAGTACTGGGGGATAATAATGCCCCCTACACCGATAAACTCATCTTT. Translating it yields CACDTVLGDNNAPYTDKLIF. The chain joins TRDV2 to TRDJ1, with TRDD3 identical over 11 bases. This CDR3 is 20 amino acids long. Germline loops: CDR1 GEAIGNYY, CDR2 EKD. V shed 1 base, J shed 0 bases, and the junction held 15 bases outside the gene matches.

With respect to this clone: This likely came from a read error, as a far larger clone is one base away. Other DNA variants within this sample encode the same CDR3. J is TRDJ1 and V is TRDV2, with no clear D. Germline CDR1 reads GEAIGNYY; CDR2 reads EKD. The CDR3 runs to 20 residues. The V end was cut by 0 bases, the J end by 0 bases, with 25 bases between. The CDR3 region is CACDTVGQNPDIKYTDKLIF. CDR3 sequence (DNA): TGTGCCTGTGACACCGTCGGTCAAAATCCAGATATCAAGTACACCGATAAACTCATCTTT.

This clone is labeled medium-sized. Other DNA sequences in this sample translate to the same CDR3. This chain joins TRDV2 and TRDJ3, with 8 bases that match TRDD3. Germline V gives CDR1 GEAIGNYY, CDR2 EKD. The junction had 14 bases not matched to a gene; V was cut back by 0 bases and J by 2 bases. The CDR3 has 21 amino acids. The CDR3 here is CACDTARGYTEYTWDTRQMFF. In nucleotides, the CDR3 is TGTGCCTGTGACACCGCTAGGGGATACACCGAGTATACCTGGGACACCCGACAGATGTTTTTC.

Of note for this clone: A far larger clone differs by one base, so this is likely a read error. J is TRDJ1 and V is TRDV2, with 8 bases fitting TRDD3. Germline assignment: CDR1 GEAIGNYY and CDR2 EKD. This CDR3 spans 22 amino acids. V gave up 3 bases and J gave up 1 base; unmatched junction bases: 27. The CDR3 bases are TGTGCCTGTGACTCCCTTCTTCGATCGGAAGTACTGGGGGGTTCGACCACCGATAAACTCATCTTT. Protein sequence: CACDSLLRSEVLGGSTTDKLIF.

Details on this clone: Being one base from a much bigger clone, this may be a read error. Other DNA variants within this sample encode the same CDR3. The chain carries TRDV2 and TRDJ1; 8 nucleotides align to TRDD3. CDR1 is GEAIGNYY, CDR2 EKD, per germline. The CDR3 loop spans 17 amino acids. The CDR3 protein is CACDALLGGEEIDKLIF. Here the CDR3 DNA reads TGTGCCTGTGACGCCCTACTGGGGGGCGAAGAAATCGATAAACTCATCTTC.

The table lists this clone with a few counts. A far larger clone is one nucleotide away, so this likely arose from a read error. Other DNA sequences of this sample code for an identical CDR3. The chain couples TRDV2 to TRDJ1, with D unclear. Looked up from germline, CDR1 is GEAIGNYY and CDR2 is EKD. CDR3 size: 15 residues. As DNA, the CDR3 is TGTGCCTGCGACACCCTCGAGCCATACACCGATAAACTCATCTTT. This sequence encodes CACDTLEPYTDKLIF.

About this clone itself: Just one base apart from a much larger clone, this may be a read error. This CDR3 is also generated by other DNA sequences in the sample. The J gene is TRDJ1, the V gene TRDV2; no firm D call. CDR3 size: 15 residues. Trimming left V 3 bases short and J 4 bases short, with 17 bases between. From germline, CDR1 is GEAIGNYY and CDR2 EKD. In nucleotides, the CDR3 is TGTGCCTGTGACCCTGTAGTTCGACGCGTCGATAAACTCATCTTT. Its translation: CACDPVVRRVDKLIF.

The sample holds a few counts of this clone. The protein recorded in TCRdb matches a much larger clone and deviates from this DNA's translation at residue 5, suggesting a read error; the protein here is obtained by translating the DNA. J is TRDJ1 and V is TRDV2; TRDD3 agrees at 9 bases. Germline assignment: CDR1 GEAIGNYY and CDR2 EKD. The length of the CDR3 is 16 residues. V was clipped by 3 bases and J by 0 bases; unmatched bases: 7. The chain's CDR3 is CACDPLGDYNTDKLIF. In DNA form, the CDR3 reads TGTGCCTGTGACCCACTGGGGGACTATAACACCGATAAACTCATCTTT.

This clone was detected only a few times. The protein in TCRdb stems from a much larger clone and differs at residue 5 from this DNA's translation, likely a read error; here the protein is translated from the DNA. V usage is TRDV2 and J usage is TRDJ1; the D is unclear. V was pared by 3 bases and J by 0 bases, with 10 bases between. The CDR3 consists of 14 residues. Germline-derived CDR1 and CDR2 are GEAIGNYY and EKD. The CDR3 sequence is CACDHIGYTDKLIF. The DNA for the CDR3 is TGTGCCTGTGACCACATAGGGTACACCGATAAACTCATCTTT.

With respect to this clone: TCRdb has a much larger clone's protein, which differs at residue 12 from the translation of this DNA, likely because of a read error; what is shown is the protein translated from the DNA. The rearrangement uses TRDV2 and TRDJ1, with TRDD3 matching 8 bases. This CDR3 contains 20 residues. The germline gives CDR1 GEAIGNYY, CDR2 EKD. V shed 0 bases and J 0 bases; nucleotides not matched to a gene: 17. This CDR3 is CACDTASRVLGGRYTDKLIF. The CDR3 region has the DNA TGTGCCTGTGACACCGCGTCTCGAGTACTGGGGGGCCGGTACACCGATAAACTCATCTTT.

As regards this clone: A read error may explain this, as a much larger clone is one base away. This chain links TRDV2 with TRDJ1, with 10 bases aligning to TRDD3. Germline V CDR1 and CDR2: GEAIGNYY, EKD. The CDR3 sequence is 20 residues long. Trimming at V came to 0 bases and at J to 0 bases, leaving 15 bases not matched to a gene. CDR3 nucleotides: TGTGCCTGTGACACCGTCGGAACTGGGGGATCTAGACTCAACACCGATAAACTCATCTTT. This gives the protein CACDTVGTGGSRLNTDKLIF.

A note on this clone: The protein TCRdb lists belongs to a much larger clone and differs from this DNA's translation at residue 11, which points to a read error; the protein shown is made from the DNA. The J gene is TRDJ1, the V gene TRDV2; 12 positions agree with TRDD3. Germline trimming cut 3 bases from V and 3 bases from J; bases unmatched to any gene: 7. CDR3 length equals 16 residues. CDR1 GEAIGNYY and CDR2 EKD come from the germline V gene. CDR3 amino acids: CACDELTGGYPDKLIF. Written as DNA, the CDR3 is TGTGCCTGTGACGAACTTACTGGGGGATACCCCGATAAACTCATCTTT.

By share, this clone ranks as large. The DNA of the CDR3 is TGTGCCTGTGACACCGTGAGTACGAAGGGCTGGGGTTACACCGATAAACTCATCTTT. Protein sequence: CACDTVSTKGWGYTDKLIF. The rearrangement links TRDV2 to TRDJ1, with a weak D call TRDD3 (6 bases). Germline lookup yields CDR1 GEAIGNYY and CDR2 EKD. This CDR3 is 19 amino acids long. V lost 0 bases to trimming and J lost 0 bases, with 22 bases between them.

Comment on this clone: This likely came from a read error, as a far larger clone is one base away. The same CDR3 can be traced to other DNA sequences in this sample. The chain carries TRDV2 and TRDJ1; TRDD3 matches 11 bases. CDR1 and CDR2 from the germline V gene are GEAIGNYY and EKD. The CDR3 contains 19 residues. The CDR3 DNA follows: TGTGCCTGCGACACTGTTGCTGGGGGATACCCCTTTAACACCGATAAACTCATCTTT. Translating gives CACDTVAGGYPFNTDKLIF.

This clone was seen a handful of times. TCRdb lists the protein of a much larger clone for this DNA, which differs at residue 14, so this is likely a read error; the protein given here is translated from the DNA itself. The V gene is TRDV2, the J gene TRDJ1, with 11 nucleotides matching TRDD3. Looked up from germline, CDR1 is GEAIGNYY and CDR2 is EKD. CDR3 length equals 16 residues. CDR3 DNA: TGTGCCTGTGATACTCTCTGGGGGATACCTAGCGATAAACCCATCTTT. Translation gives CACDTLWGIPSDKPIF.

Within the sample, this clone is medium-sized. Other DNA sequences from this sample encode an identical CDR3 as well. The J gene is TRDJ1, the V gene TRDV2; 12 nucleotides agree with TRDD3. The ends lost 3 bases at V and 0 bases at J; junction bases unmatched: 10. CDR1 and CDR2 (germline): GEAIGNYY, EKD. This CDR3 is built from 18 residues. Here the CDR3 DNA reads TGTGCCTGTGACCCAGTACTGGGGGATACCTCCGACACCGATAAACTCATCTTT. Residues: CACDPVLGDTSDTDKLIF.

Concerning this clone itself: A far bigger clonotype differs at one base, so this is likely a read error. DNA of the CDR3: TGTGCCTGTGACAGCCTACTGGGGGATACGGATCGGGATAAACCCATCTTT. It translates to CACDSLLGDTDRDKPIF. The V call is TRDV2, the J call TRDJ1; 13 bases map to TRDD3. Germline CDR1 GEAIGNYY, CDR2 EKD. This CDR3 spans 17 amino acids.

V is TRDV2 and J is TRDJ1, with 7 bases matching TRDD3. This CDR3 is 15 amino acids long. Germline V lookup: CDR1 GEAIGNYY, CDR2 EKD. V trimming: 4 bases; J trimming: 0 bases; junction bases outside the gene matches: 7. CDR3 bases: TGTGCCTGTGAGGGATTGGGGGAGTACACCGATAAACTCATCTTT. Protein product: CACEGLGEYTDKLIF.

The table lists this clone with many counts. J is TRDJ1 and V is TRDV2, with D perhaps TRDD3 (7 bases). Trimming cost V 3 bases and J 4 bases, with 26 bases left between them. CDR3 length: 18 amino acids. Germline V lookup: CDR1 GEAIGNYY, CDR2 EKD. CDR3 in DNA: TGTGCCTGTGACCCTGTTCCTAAACGAGAGGGATACAGCGATAAACTCATCTTT. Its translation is CACDPVPKREGYSDKLIF.